This T cell receptor (beta chain) was found in a study of blood T cell repertoires in COVID-19. Profiling relied on immunoSEQ multiplex PCR, and the TCRdb table lists in-frame clones only, not all of them. The profile shows approximately 400,000 clones, about 91% of them singletons. CDR3 length equals 13 residues. From germline, CDR1 is SGHAT and CDR2 FQNNGV. With 5 bases removed from V and 6 bases from J, the gap between germline ends came to 11 bases. The V call is TRBV11-2, the J call TRBJ2-1; D is ambiguous. The receptor was isolated from a woman between 50 and 59 years old with COVID-19, enrolled during active disease. The sample consisted of peripheral blood. CDR3 amino acids: CASSPTNRNEQFF. In DNA form, the CDR3 reads TGTGCCAGCAGCCCGACAAACCGCAATGAGCAGTTCTTC.